The rows below give T cell receptor beta chains drawn from one sample of a study of CD8 T cells in Susac syndrome. One entry per CDR3 protein, called by TCRdb with MiXCR from the immunoSEQ multiplex PCR reads. The sample includes some 400,000 distinct CDR3 sequences, approximately 85% of them seen just once. Sequenced material: CD8+ T cells from PBMCs. The receptors originated from a human donor with multiple sclerosis. Both conserved end residues are part of each CDR3. A D gene is named only where the DNA matches it firmly. The size entry is marked missing in some rows and otherwise reads once, few, many or a size class.

TRBJ2-1 NA TRBD2 TRBV30 CALSGLAGDEQFF TGTGCCTTGTCAGGTCTAGCGGGGGATGAGCAGTTCTTC
TRBJ2-1 NA NA TRBV20-1 CSASEFGIYNEQFF TGCAGTGCTAGTGAATTCGGAATTTACAATGAGCAGTTCTTC
TRBJ2-7 NA TRBD1 TRBV6-5 CASSYSWDSLYEQYF TGTGCCAGCAGTTACTCCTGGGACAGCCTTTACGAGCAGTACTTC
TRBJ2-7 NA TRBD2 TRBV29-1 CSVEATSGRAYEQYF TGCAGCGTTGAAGCCACTAGCGGGAGGGCCTACGAGCAGTACTTC
TRBJ2-1 NA TRBD2 TRBV9 CASSPGGSGYNEQFF TGTGCCAGCAGCCCAGGTGGTAGCGGGTACAATGAGCAGTTCTTC
TRBJ1-1 NA NA TRBV30 CAWSVVVVGSEAFF TGTGCCTGGAGTGTGGTGGTCGTTGGCAGTGAAGCTTTCTTT
TRBJ1-2 NA TRBD1 TRBV27 CASSSNRGLNGYTF TGTGCCAGCAGTTCCAACAGGGGGCTCAATGGCTACACCTTC
TRBJ1-1 NA TRBD1 TRBV10-3 CAISESRQGVEAFF TGTGCCATCAGTGAGTCGAGGCAGGGGGTGGAAGCTTTCTTT
TRBJ1-1 NA NA TRBV12-3/TRBV12-4 CASLGVHRTENTEAFF TGTGCCAGTCTCGGAGTACACCGGACAGAGAACACTGAAGCTTTCTTT
TRBJ2-1 NA TRBD1 TRBV4-1 CASSQDLGDRSTEQFF TGCGCCAGCAGCCAAGATCTGGGGGACAGGTCGACTGAGCAGTTCTTC
TRBJ1-2 few NA TRBV6-1 CASSGFTETNYGYTF TGTGCCAGCAGTGGATTCACAGAAACAAACTATGGCTACACCTTC
TRBJ1-1 NA NA TRBV27 CASGSINGGGNTEAFF TGTGCCAGCGGATCGATAAACGGGGGTGGGAACACTGAAGCTTTCTTT
TRBJ2-6 NA NA TRBV5-1 CASSPRVTTHELSGANVLTF TGCGCCAGCAGCCCGCGAGTGACAACCCATGAACTCTCTGGGGCCAACGTCCTGACTTTC
TRBJ1-2 few NA TRBV4-2 CASSQDIGTALGYTF TGTGCCAGCAGCCAAGATATCGGGACGGCCCTCGGCTACACCTTC
TRBJ1-2 once NA TRBV6-1 CASSEGEFGDPSGYTF TGTGCCAGCAGTGAAGGAGAGTTTGGGGACCCCAGTGGCTACACCTTC
TRBJ2-3 NA NA TRBV5-1 CASSLANAYTDTQYF TGCGCCAGCAGCTTGGCCAACGCATACACAGATACGCAGTATTTT
TRBJ1-1 NA TRBD1 TRBV6-6 CASSYPGGRTEAFF TGTGCCAGCAGTTATCCAGGGGGAAGGACTGAAGCTTTCTTT
TRBJ2-5 NA NA TRBV9 CASSTSGPPAETQYF TGTGCCAGCAGCACCTCGGGACCGCCGGCAGAGACCCAGTACTTC
TRBJ2-5 NA NA TRBV19 CASSIDRRRGQYF TGTGCCAGTAGTATAGATAGGCGGCGGGGCCAGTACTTC
TRBJ2-7 NA NA TRBV18 CASSPGVGARGEQYF TGTGCCAGCTCACCAGGGGTGGGAGCCCGAGGGGAGCAGTACTTC
TRBJ2-3 NA TRBD2 TRBV7-2 CASSPKAASGSTDTQYF TGTGCCAGCAGCCCTAAAGCGGCTAGCGGGAGCACAGATACGCAGTATTTT
TRBJ2-1 NA NA TRBV5-1 CASSFSGTKNEQFF TGCGCCAGCAGCTTCAGCGGCACAAAAAATGAGCAGTTCTTC
TRBJ1-5 once NA TRBV20-1 CSAPSTVHNQPQHF TGCAGTGCTCCGTCGACCGTCCACAATCAGCCCCAGCATTTT
TRBJ2-1 NA TRBD1 TRBV19 CASGSGTVNEQFF TGTGCCAGTGGTTCAGGGACAGTCAATGAGCAGTTCTTC
TRBJ2-1 NA NA TRBV7-9 CASRYGTGSLAGVAEQFF TGTGCCAGCAGGTACGGGACAGGGTCCCTAGCGGGAGTCGCTGAGCAGTTCTTC
TRBJ2-7 few NA TRBV25-1 CASSGSRQHDPYEQYF TGTGCCAGCAGTGGGTCTAGACAGCACGACCCATACGAGCAGTACTTC
TRBJ2-7 NA NA TRBV6-5 CASSYRGGYEQYF TGTGCCAGCAGTTACAGGGGGGGATACGAGCAGTACTTC
TRBJ1-2 NA TRBD1 TRBV3-1 CASSHSGTGGRQTSYGYTF TGTGCCAGCAGCCATTCCGGGACAGGGGGCCGTCAGACCTCCTATGGCTACACCTTC
TRBJ2-3 once TRBD2 TRBV4-1 CASSRLLAGADPDTQYF TGCGCCAGCAGCCGGTTACTAGCGGGGGCCGACCCAGATACGCAGTATTTT
TRBJ2-7 NA NA TRBV4-2 CASSQAAHSASYEQYF TGTGCCAGCAGCCAAGCCGCACACAGTGCCTCCTACGAGCAGTACTTC
TRBJ1-2 NA NA TRBV5-4 CTSTIHVGVGYTF TGTACCAGCACCATTCATGTGGGGGTAGGCTACACCTTC
TRBJ2-1 once NA TRBV19 CASSIGRDLSSYNEQFF TGTGCCAGTAGTATAGGCCGGGACTTGAGCTCCTACAATGAGCAGTTCTTC
TRBJ2-5 few NA TRBV6-1 CASSDLGETQYF TGTGCCAGCAGCGATTTGGGGGAGACCCAGTACTTC
TRBJ2-7 NA TRBD1 TRBV20-1 CSARDEIRDRPYEQYF TGCAGTGCTAGAGATGAGATCAGGGACAGACCCTACGAGCAGTACTTC
TRBJ2-7 NA NA TRBV5-1 CASSLRWGQRYEQYF TGCGCCAGCAGCCTCCGGTGGGGACAAAGGTACGAGCAGTACTTC
TRBJ2-1 NA NA TRBV20-1 CSAPGDEQFF TGCAGTGCTCCAGGTGATGAGCAGTTCTTC
TRBJ2-1 NA NA TRBV11-2 CASSLWGPGNEQFF TGTGCCAGCAGCTTATGGGGGCCTGGGAATGAGCAGTTCTTC
TRBJ2-1 NA NA TRBV29-1 CSVEGIQGLHNEQFF TGCAGCGTTGAAGGAATCCAGGGGCTCCACAATGAGCAGTTCTTC
TRBJ1-2 NA NA TRBV4-1 CVSRGDYGYTF TGCGTCTCCAGGGGAGACTATGGCTACACCTTC
TRBJ2-7 once NA TRBV30 CAWSRGAASYEQYF TGTGCCTGGAGCCGGGGGGCAGCCTCCTACGAGCAGTACTTC
TRBJ2-7 NA TRBD1 TRBV20-1 CSAFPGQETAYEQYF TGCAGTGCCTTCCCGGGACAGGAGACCGCCTACGAGCAGTACTTC
TRBJ2-1 NA TRBD2 TRBV27 CASSYQLAGGWDEQFF TGTGCCAGCAGTTACCAACTAGCGGGAGGGTGGGATGAGCAGTTCTTC
TRBJ2-7 once NA TRBV5-4 CASSRNTGFVTYEQYF TGTGCCAGCAGCCGCAATACAGGTTTCGTTACCTACGAGCAGTACTTC
TRBJ2-7 NA TRBD1 TRBV12-3/TRBV12-4 CASSFSGGESYEQYF TGTGCCAGCAGTTTTTCAGGGGGCGAGTCCTACGAGCAGTACTTC
TRBJ2-7 once NA TRBV6-1 CASTEQGSEQYF TGTGCCAGCACCGAACAGGGTTCCGAGCAGTACTTC
TRBJ1-2 NA NA TRBV11-2 CASSLVPLAGMNGYTF TGTGCCAGCAGCTTAGTCCCTCTTGCGGGAATGAATGGCTACACCTTC
TRBJ1-5 NA NA TRBV27 CASSSLTNQPQHF TGTGCCAGCAGCTCCCTTACAAATCAGCCCCAGCATTTT
TRBJ1-2 NA NA TRBV19 CASRLQSSNYGYTF TGTGCCAGTAGGCTACAGAGCTCTAACTATGGCTACACCTTC
TRBJ1-1 NA NA TRBV29-1 CSVDAGTEAFF TGCAGCGTTGACGCGGGCACTGAAGCTTTCTTT
TRBJ2-2 NA NA TRBV10-3 CAISLPTGLGTGELFF TGTGCCATCAGCCTACCAACAGGGTTGGGGACCGGGGAGCTGTTTTTT
TRBJ2-7 NA NA TRBV10-3 CAISESGSSYEQYF TGTGCCATCAGTGAGTCGGGGTCATCCTACGAGCAGTACTTC
TRBJ1-5 NA NA TRBV7-2 CSSSLSGWGGAQPQHF TGTTCCAGCAGCTTATCCGGTTGGGGGGGTGCTCAGCCCCAGCATTTT
TRBJ2-3 NA NA TRBV7-6 CASSLEADSALVGTQYF TGTGCCAGCAGCTTAGAAGCGGACAGTGCCCTCGTCGGTACGCAGTATTTT
TRBJ1-5 NA NA TRBV20-1 CSARDPGASNQPQHF TGCAGTGCTAGAGATCCGGGTGCGAGCAATCAGCCCCAGCATTTT
TRBJ2-7 NA NA TRBV2 CASSDEQYF TGTGCCAGCAGTGACGAGCAGTACTTC
TRBJ2-3 NA NA TRBV4-1 CASSQEGVLTTPTDTQYF TGCGCCAGCAGCCAAGAGGGGGTCCTCACTACTCCCACAGATACGCAGTATTTT
TRBJ2-7 NA TRBD1 TRBV5-1 CASSEGQGASYEQYF TGCGCCAGCAGTGAAGGACAGGGGGCTTCCTACGAGCAGTACTTC